This TCR beta chain was observed in a study of beta chain features in type 1 diabetes. Study as a whole: Across the samples, 90 million to 120 million sorted cells were examined in total.

Sequencing targeted expressed TCRB transcripts, as all isolated RNA had been reverse transcribed. Only in-frame clones appear in the TCRdb table, and some are missing; sequencing was by immunoSEQ multiplex PCR. The table has 200,000 to 300,000 clones, roughly a tenth seen once. This clone was observed a handful of times. What it binds is unknown. Study observations and caveats: cDNA sequencing could over-represent cells with high TCR expression. People with Type 1 diabetes carried modestly yet significantly shorter TCRB CDR3s in all four CD4+ subsets. The naive, central memory and Treg TCRB repertoires of patients appeared to be more similar to one another than those of healthy donors.

This CDR3 has 16 amino acids. Trimming took off 0 bases at V and 0 bases at J, with 9 bases between the two ends. In germline, CDR1 is KGHSH, CDR2 LQKENI. The receptor's source is a man in his thirties or forties with type 1 diabetes. Input material: naive CD4+ T cells from blood. This sequence joins TRBV18 and TRBJ2-4; D perhaps matches TRBD2 (6 bases). CDR3 sequence (DNA): TGTGCCAGCTCACCACCTGGGGGACTAGCCAAAAACATTCAGTACTTC. Translated, it gives CASSPPGGLAKNIQYF.